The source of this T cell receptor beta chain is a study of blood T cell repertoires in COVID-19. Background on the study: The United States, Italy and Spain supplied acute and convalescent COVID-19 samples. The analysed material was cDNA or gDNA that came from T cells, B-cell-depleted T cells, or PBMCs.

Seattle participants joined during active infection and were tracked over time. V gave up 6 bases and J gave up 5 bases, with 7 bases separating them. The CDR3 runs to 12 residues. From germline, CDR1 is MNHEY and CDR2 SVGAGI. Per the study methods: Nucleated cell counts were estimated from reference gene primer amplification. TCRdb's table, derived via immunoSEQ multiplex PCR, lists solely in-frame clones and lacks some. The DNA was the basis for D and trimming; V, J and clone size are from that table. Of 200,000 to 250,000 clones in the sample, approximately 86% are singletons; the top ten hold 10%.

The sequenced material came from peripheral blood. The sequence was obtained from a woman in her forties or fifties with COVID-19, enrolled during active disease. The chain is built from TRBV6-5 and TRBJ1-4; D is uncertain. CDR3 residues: CASRGPNEKLFF. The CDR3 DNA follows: TGTGCCAGCAGGGGCCCCAATGAAAAACTGTTTTTT.